Following are 25 T cell receptor beta chains from one sample sequenced in a study of T-cell reconstitution after alpha-beta-depleted transplantation in children. Unique molecular identifiers were built into the TCRbeta library. TCRdb processed the PCR reads anew with MiXCR; each CDR3 protein has one entry. The sample contains about 240,000 distinct CDR3 sequences, around 13% of which appear only once. Sequencing was performed on PBMCs from the stem cell graft donor, taken from the stem cell graft. These receptors all come from a human donor who donated a stem cell graft to a child with acute lymphoblastic leukemia.

The chain links TRBV11-3 to TRBJ2-3; D is unclear. The CDR3 contains 14 residues. The V gene lost 5 bases and the J gene lost 2 bases, with 11 bases spanning the gap. CDR1 SGHNT and CDR2 YENEEA come from the germline V gene. The CDR3 DNA reads TGTGCCAGCAGCGCGGTGGGGAACACAGATACGCAGTATTTT. Translation gives CASSAVGNTDTQYF.

This clonotype was seen many times. This chain uses TRBV4-3 with TRBJ2-3; a possible D gene is TRBD2 (6 bases). V dropped 5 bases and J dropped 6 bases, with 18 bases sitting between them. This CDR3 comprises 15 residues. The germline CDR1 and CDR2 sequences are LGHNA and YSLEER. The CDR3 sequence is CASSYGGRGSDTQYF. The DNA for the CDR3 is TGCGCCAGCAGCTACGGGGGTAGGGGTTCCGATACGCAGTATTTT.

Ten or more counts support this clonotype. The V call is TRBV12-3 or TRBV12-4, the J call TRBJ1-1, with 8 bases identical to TRBD1. V lost 5 bases, J lost 7 bases, and 9 bases stayed unmatched. The CDR3 contains 14 residues. CDR3 loop: CASSETGGRDEAFF. The CDR3 DNA is TGTGCCAGCAGTGAAACAGGGGGGCGAGATGAAGCTTTCTTT.

This clonotype was counted at least ten times. This sequence joins TRBV10-3 and TRBJ2-1; D could derive from TRBD1 or TRBD2 (5 bases each). This CDR3 comprises 14 residues. The ends were cut back, 2 bases at V and 7 bases at J, with 12 bases in the middle. Germline CDR1 reads ENHRY; CDR2 reads SYGVKD. The CDR3 reads CAISERRGGNEQFF. For the CDR3, the DNA is TGTGCCATCAGTGAGCGTCGGGGCGGGAATGAGCAGTTCTTC.

In this sample, this clonotype turned up many times. V is TRBV6-5 and J is TRBJ2-1; D perhaps matches TRBD2 (6 bases). CDR3 length equals 14 residues. Trimming removed 7 bases at V and 2 bases at J, with 12 bases between. CDR1 and CDR2 (germline): MNHEY, SVGAGI. The CDR3 loop reads CASIREPTYNEQFF. As DNA, the CDR3 is TGTGCCAGCATCCGGGAGCCCACCTACAATGAGCAGTTCTTC.

This clonotype was counted at least ten times. The CDR3 region has the DNA TGCGCCAGCAGCCAAGAAGGCTTGAGGACTAGCGGTTACAATGAGCAGTTCTTC. Encoded protein: CASSQEGLRTSGYNEQFF. V gene TRBV4-1 combines with J gene TRBJ2-1; 10 positions agree with TRBD2. Per germline, CDR1 MGHRA and CDR2 YSYEKL. J lost 4 bases, V lost 0 bases, and 9 bases had no gene match. The CDR3 spans 18 residues.

This clonotype has at least ten counts. The genes are TRBV7-2 and TRBJ2-5, with D perhaps matching TRBD2 (6 bases). Deletions cut 8 bases from V and 3 bases from J, with 13 bases between. From germline, CDR1 is SGHTA and CDR2 FQGNSA. The CDR3 length is 13 residues. In DNA form, the CDR3 reads TGTGCCAGCCGGGAGAGCCCCAAAGAGACCCAGTACTTC. Protein: CASRESPKETQYF.

This clonotype was recorded at least ten times. The chain carries TRBV25-1 and TRBJ2-7; a weak D match, TRBD2 (5 bases). CDR1 is MGHDK and CDR2 is SYGVNS in the germline V gene. This CDR3 contains 15 residues. V shed 7 bases and J shed 2 bases, with 18 bases lying between them. In DNA, the CDR3 is TGTGCCAGCACGGGTCTACGCGGGCGGACCTACGAGCAGTACTTC. This sequence encodes CASTGLRGRTYEQYF.

This clonotype was detected only a few times. This sequence joins TRBV12-3 or TRBV12-4 and TRBJ1-2; 9 positions match TRBD1. This CDR3 comprises 16 residues. The junction had 16 bases not matched to a gene; V was cut back by 6 bases and J by 8 bases. CDR3 loop: CASRRTGGQESRGYTF. CDR3 sequence (DNA): TGTGCCAGCAGGAGAACAGGGGGCCAGGAGTCCCGAGGCTACACCTTC.

This clonotype was picked up many times. This chain links TRBV28 with TRBJ2-3; TRBD2 is a possible D gene (6 bases). Germline V gives CDR1 MDHEN, CDR2 SYDVKM. The CDR3 is 14 amino acids. V was cut by 3 bases and J by 1 base, with 8 bases left in between. In DNA, the CDR3 is TGTGCCAGCAGTTTTAGCGGTGGCACAGATACGCAGTATTTT. Protein product: CASSFSGGTDTQYF.

This clonotype was observed a few times. DNA of the CDR3: TGCAGTGCCCTGAGAGAGACTGGACTAGCGGAAAACAATGAGCAGTTCTTC. Its translation is CSALRETGLAENNEQFF. V gene TRBV20-1 combines with J gene TRBJ2-1, with 10 positions matching TRBD2. J lost 5 bases, V lost 6 bases, and 16 bases had no gene match. Per germline, CDR1 DFQATT and CDR2 SNEGSKA (reference sequence). CDR3 length: 17 amino acids.

There are many counts of this clonotype. The chain combines TRBV5-4 with TRBJ1-2; D is undetermined. The germline gives CDR1 SGHNT, CDR2 YYREEE (reference sequence). V was pared by 1 base and J by 5 bases, with 9 bases between. The CDR3 consists of 13 residues. The CDR3 DNA follows: TGTGCCAGCAGCTTGCTCGAAGTATATGGCTACACCTTC. Translating it yields CASSLLEVYGYTF.

This clonotype was counted ten times or more. One junction end does not reproduce the germline sequence, and a read error may be involved. The V and J genes are TRBV5-1 and TRBJ2-2, with D perhaps TRBD2 (6 bases). Germline V CDR1 and CDR2: SGHRS, YFSETQ. The CDR3 runs 14 residues. The CDR3 is CASSLEGPTGELFF. Here the CDR3 DNA reads TGCGCTAGCAGCTTGGAGGGTCCCACCGGGGAGCTGTTTTTT. Looking up the rest from reference TRBV5-1 and TRBJ2-2 gives the full variable domain: KAGVTQTPRYLIKTRGQQVTLSCSPISGHRSVSWYQQTPGQGLQFLFEYFSETQRNKGNFPGRFSGRQFSNSRSEMNVSTLELGDSALYLCASSLEGPTGELFFGEGSRLTVL.

This clonotype was seen repeatedly, ten times or more. The chain employs TRBV27 and TRBJ1-5, with D perhaps matching TRBD1 (5 bases). Germline CDR1 MNHEY, CDR2 SMNVEV (reference sequence). Trimming left V 6 bases short and J 2 bases short, with 17 bases between. This CDR3 spans 16 amino acids. The CDR3 nucleotides are TGTGCCAGCAGGTTACGGGGGGGTCGGGGCAATCAGCCCCAGCATTTT. It yields the protein CASRLRGGRGNQPQHF.

This clonotype showed up many times. The V gene is TRBV6-5, the J gene TRBJ1-5, with D maybe TRBD1 (6 bases). Germline CDR1 MNHEY, CDR2 SVGAGI. V was trimmed by 7 bases and J by 0 bases, leaving 16 bases between them. This CDR3 is 16 amino acids long. CDR3 DNA: TGTGCCAGCATAGCGGGACAAAGATATAGCAATCAGCCCCAGCATTTT. Amino acids: CASIAGQRYSNQPQHF.

This clonotype occurred many times. DNA of the CDR3: TGCAGTGCTAGAGCCCACGACTACGAGCAGTACTTC. It specifies CSARAHDYEQYF. The V and J genes are TRBV20-1 and TRBJ2-7; D gene unclear. There are 12 residues in the CDR3. Germline values: CDR1 DFQATT, CDR2 SNEGSKA (reference sequence). Between the trimmed V and J ends, which lost 1 base and 3 bases, there was a span of 7 bases.

Relative to its sample, this clonotype is medium-sized. The chain joins TRBV12-3 or TRBV12-4 to TRBJ1-6; D remains unclear. The CDR3 contains 14 residues. V was clipped by 3 bases and J by 5 bases, with 8 bases between them. CDR3 DNA: TGTGCCAGCAGTTTTTTCCGGGATAATTCACCCCTCCACTTT. Translated, it gives CASSFFRDNSPLHF.

This clonotype was recorded at least ten times. The J gene is TRBJ2-1, the V gene TRBV6-1, with 7 bases lining up with TRBD2. The CDR3 sequence is 15 residues long. V trimming: 6 bases; J trimming: 3 bases; junction bases outside the gene matches: 8. CDR1 and CDR2 (germline): MNHNS, SASEGT. In DNA, the CDR3 is TGTGCCAGCAGGTCTAGCGGTGGAGGCTACAATGAGCAGTTCTTC. This gives the protein CASRSSGGGYNEQFF.

This clonotype was counted only a few times. The chain uses TRBV4-3 and TRBJ1-2; D gene ambiguous. The CDR3 loop spans 15 amino acids. CDR1 LGHNA and CDR2 YSLEER come from the germline V gene. V dropped 0 bases and J dropped 10 bases, with 18 bases sitting between them. The CDR3, as DNA: TGCGCCAGCAGCCAAGAACGATCGCTGGGCGATGACTACACCTTC. Translated, it gives CASSQERSLGDDYTF.

There are many counts of this clonotype. The chain joins TRBV28 to TRBJ2-3, with D perhaps TRBD1 or TRBD2 (5 bases each). Germline CDR1 is MDHEN and CDR2 is SYDVKM. Between the trimmed V and J ends, which lost 4 bases and 5 bases, there was a span of 19 bases. The CDR3 extends over 16 amino acids. CDR3 sequence: CASSSYPGAQRDTQYF. CDR3 coding DNA: TGTGCCAGCAGTTCCTACCCCGGGGCGCAAAGAGATACGCAGTATTTT. The variable domain in full, completed from reference TRBV28 and TRBJ2-3, reads DVKVTQSSRYLVKRTGEKVFLECVQDMDHENMFWYRQDPGLGLRLIYFSYDVKMKEKGDIPEGYSVSREKKERFSLILESASTNQTSMYLCASSSYPGAQRDTQYFGPGTRLTVL.

This clonotype was seen ten or more times. The CDR3 DNA reads TGTGCCAGCAGCCCGAAGGGCTACAATGAGCAGTTCTTC. It is translated as CASSPKGYNEQFF. This sequence joins TRBV7-3 and TRBJ2-1, with D uncertain. Germline assignment: CDR1 SGHTA and CDR2 FQGTGA. The CDR3 has 13 residues. Trimming stripped 5 bases from V and 3 bases from J, with 8 bases between.

CDR3 protein: CASSSDSSSGNTIYF. The CDR3 nucleotides read TGTGCCAGCAGTTCCGATTCATCCTCTGGAAACACCATATATTTT. The gene calls are TRBV7-2 and TRBJ1-3; D is unresolved. Trimming took off 6 bases at V and 0 bases at J, with 12 bases between the two ends. Looked up from germline, CDR1 is SGHTA and CDR2 is FQGNSA. This CDR3 comprises 15 residues.

The chain couples TRBV4-3 to TRBJ2-1; D is possibly TRBD2 (5 bases). V gave up 3 bases and J gave up 0 bases, with 12 bases separating them. In germline, CDR1 is LGHNA, CDR2 YSLEER. This CDR3 is 16 amino acids long. CDR3: CASSQDWPSSYNEQFF. Here the CDR3 DNA reads TGCGCCAGCAGCCAGGACTGGCCGAGCTCCTACAATGAGCAGTTCTTC.

This clonotype was seen many times. The genes are TRBV9 and TRBJ1-3, with D perhaps matching TRBD1 (6 bases). Germline loops: CDR1 SGDLS, CDR2 YYNGEE. CDR3 size: 16 residues. The V end lost 4 bases, the J end lost 0 bases, and 14 bases lay between the germline ends. In DNA form, the CDR3 reads TGTGCCAGCAGCACACGGACAGCGGACTCTGGAAACACCATATATTTT. It codes for CASSTRTADSGNTIYF.

At least ten counts were recorded for this clonotype. The gene calls are TRBV20-1 and TRBJ1-1, with D maybe TRBD1 (5 bases). Between the trimmed V and J ends, which lost 7 bases and 3 bases, there was a span of 15 bases. This CDR3 spans 13 amino acids. Germline loops: CDR1 DFQATT, CDR2 SNEGSKA (reference sequence). This chain's CDR3 is CSVGRRGYTEAFF. In nucleotides, the CDR3 is TGCAGTGTGGGGCGCCGAGGGTACACTGAAGCTTTCTTT.